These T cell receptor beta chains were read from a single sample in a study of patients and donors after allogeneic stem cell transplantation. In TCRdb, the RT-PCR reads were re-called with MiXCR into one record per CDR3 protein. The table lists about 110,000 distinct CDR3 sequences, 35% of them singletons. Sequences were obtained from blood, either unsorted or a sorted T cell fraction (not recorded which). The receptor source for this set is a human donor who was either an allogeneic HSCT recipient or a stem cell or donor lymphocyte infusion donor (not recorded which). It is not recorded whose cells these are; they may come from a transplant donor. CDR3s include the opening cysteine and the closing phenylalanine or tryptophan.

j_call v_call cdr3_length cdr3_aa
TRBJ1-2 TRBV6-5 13 CASSYRTGDGYTF
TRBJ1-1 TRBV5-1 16 CASSLGGGKMNTEAFF
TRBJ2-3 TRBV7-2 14 CASSLAREKDTQYF
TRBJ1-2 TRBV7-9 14 CASSFPGRLSGYTF
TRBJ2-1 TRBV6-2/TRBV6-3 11 CASSPDNEQFF
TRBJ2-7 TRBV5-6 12 CASSSYAYEQYF
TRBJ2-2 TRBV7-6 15 CASSPQTGSVGELFF
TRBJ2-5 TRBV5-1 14 CASSPPGLSETQYF
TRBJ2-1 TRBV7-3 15 CASSFLGGTYNEQFF
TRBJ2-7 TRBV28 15 CASSFLDSWAGEQYF
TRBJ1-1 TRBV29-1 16 CSVGTGGHPMNTEAFF
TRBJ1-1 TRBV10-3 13 CASTRQGTAEAFF
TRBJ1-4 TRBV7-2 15 CASSTRGATNEKLFF
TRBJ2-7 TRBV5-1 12 CASSLMRGEQYF
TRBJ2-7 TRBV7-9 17 CASSLVTSPGLIYEQYF
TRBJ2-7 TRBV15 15 CATSRDPSVSYEQYF
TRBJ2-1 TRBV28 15 CASSLYREMNNEQFF
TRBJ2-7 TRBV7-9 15 CASSLGDREFYEQYF
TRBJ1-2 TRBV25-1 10 CAQASCGYTF
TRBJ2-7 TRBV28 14 CASSFPPVWHEQYF
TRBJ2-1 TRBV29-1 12 CSVDRGLDEQFF
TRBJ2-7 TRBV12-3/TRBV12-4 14 CASSLRTGAGEQYF
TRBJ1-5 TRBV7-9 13 CASSPGTGVPQHF
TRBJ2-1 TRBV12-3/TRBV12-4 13 CASSRTNNNEQFF
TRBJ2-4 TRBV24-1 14 CATSDSQHWGIQYF
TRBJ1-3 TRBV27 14 CASSSRGSGNTIYF
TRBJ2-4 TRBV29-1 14 CSAYFSGAKNIQYF
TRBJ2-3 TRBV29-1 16 CSLNGVGQGGTDTQYF
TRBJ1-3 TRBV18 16 CASSPRLDHSGNTIYF
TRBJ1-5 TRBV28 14 CASSLRQINQPQHF
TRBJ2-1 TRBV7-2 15 CASSLTGLERSEQFF
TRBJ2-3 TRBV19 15 CASSPDREGADTQYF
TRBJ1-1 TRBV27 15 CASSLLSSGNTEAFF
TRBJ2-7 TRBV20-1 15 CSARAGGTGVYEQYF
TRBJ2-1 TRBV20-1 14 CSLRGGSSYNEQFF
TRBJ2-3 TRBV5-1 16 CASSLTSNLHTDTQYF
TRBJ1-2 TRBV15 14 CATSRDLGNYGYTF
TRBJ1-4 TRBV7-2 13 CASSPGTDEKLFF
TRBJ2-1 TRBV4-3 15 CASSLGVAHYNEQFF
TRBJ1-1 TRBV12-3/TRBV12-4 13 CASSLDGNTEAFF
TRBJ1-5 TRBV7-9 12 CASSIFNQPQHF
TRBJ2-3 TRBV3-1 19 CASSQDWATRRSGTDTQYF